The present entry profiles one TCR beta chain with its context. This sample is drawn from a study of cytomegalovirus exposure and HLA in healthy donors. V was clipped by 6 bases and J by 0 bases; unmatched bases: 7. Germline CDR1 reads MNHEY; CDR2 reads SVGAGI. The CDR3 is 15 residues long. A multiplex PCR was run with 60 Vbeta primers and 13 Jbeta primers. Profiling relied on immunoSEQ multiplex PCR, and the TCRdb table lists in-frame clones only, not all of them. The sample lists 95,000 to 150,000 clones, over 70% seen once, with approximately 1.2% in the top ten. The sequence was collected from a female donor in good health and CMV-seronegative. The sequenced sample consisted of PBMCs. The chain uses TRBV6-5 and TRBJ1-1; TRBD1 matches at 7 bases. CDR3 nucleotides: TGTGCCAGCAGACCGCAGGGGGTTATGAACACTGAAGCTTTCTTT. Amino acid sequence: CASRPQGVMNTEAFF.